The clone carrying this T cell receptor beta chain was counted a few times. The antigen is undetermined. This specimen comes from a study of T cells in Graves' hyperthyroidism and ophthalmopathy. Study-wide points: Expanded thyroid clonotypes (above 0.001) were mostly also found in blood.

Each diagnosis was grounded in clinical symptoms, serum thyroxine and TRAb, thyroid ultrasound, and orbital computed tomography. The CDR3 covers 14 residues. CDR1 and CDR2 from the germline V gene are LNHDA and SQIVND (reference sequence). The trim removed 5 bases at V and 9 bases at J, leaving 8 bases unmatched. RNA transcripts gave rise to amplified TCR beta CDR3 regions. HTBI primers drove first-round RT-PCR of the TCR CDR3. MiXCR was run by TCRdb on the multiplex PCR reads, yielding one entry per CDR3 protein. The sample has hundreds of thousands of distinct CDR3 sequences; around 15% are singletons.

The receptor comes from a woman aged 18-30 years with Graves' hyperthyroidism. V and J are TRBV19 and TRBJ2-1, with 9 bases identical to TRBD2. The source material was blood. The CDR3 here is CASSGGRARFEQFF. In DNA form, the CDR3 reads TGTGCCAGTAGTGGCGGGAGGGCCAGGTTTGAGCAGTTCTTC. The whole variable domain, remainder taken from reference TRBV19 and TRBJ2-1, is DGGITQSPKYLFRKEGQNVTLSCEQNLNHDAMYWYRQDPGQGLRLIYYSQIVNDFQKGDIAEGYSVSREKKESFPLTVTSAQKNPTAFYLCASSGGRARFEQFFGPGTRLTVL.